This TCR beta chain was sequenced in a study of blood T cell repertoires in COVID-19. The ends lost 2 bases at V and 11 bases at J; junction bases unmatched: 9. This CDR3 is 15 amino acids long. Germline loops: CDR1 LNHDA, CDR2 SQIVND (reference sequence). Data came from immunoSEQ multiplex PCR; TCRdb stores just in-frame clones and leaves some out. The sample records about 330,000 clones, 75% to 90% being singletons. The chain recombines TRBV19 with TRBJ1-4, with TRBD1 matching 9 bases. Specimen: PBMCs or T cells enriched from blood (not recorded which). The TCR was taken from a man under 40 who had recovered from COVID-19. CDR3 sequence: CASSIRWDRVYKLFF. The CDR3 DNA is TGTGCCAGTAGTATAAGGTGGGACAGGGTCTACAAACTGTTTTTT.